The 17 T cell receptor beta chains below come from one sample, sequenced in a study of T cell repertoires in cytomegalovirus infection. MiXCR, applied by TCRdb to the reads, yields one record per CDR3 protein. The table records roughly 180,000 distinct CDR3 sequences, about a sixth of them present only once. Sequencing was performed on CD8+ T cells from PBMCs. These receptors were collected from a human donor in good health (CMV status not recorded). Some clones in this sample may be carry-over from other donors' samples.

The CDR3 sequence is CATAEDNEQFF. The DNA of the CDR3 is TGTGCCACGGCCGAAGACAATGAGCAGTTCTTC. This sequence joins TRBV28 and TRBJ2-1, with unresolved D. V was shortened by 10 bases and J by 5 bases, with 9 bases between the two germline ends. The CDR3 spans 11 residues. Germline V lookup: CDR1 MDHEN, CDR2 SYDVKM.

This clonotype was seen only a few times. J is TRBJ2-7 and V is TRBV6-2 or TRBV6-3; 8 nucleotides line up with TRBD1. This CDR3 spans 15 amino acids. V gave up 2 bases and J gave up 0 bases; unmatched junction bases: 3. In germline, CDR1 is MNHEY, CDR2 SVGEGT. CDR3 sequence (DNA): TGTGCCAGCAGTTACGAGGACAGGGTCTCCTACGAGCAGTACTTC. Amino acids: CASSYEDRVSYEQYF.

The chain uses TRBV7-6 and TRBJ1-2; 7 bases fit TRBD1. This CDR3 has 14 residues. Germline CDR1 SGHVS, CDR2 FNYEAQ. Trimming took 6 bases from V and 6 from J; bases not matched to a gene: 10. CDR3 nucleotides: TGTGCCAGCAGTCCTACCGGGACAGTGGATGGCTACACCTTC. Translating gives CASSPTGTVDGYTF.

The genes are TRBV7-2 and TRBJ2-7, with D unclear. This CDR3 spans 13 amino acids. V lost 1 base to trimming and J lost 5 bases, with 9 bases between them. The germline CDR1 and CDR2 sequences are SGHTA and FQGNSA. Written as DNA, the CDR3 is TGTGCCAGCAGCTTAGATGGGGTAGACGAGCAGTACTTC. It translates to CASSLDGVDEQYF.

This clonotype was found many times. The rearrangement joins TRBV7-2 to TRBJ2-7; D gene unclear. Deletions cut 4 bases from V and 4 bases from J, with 5 bases between. CDR3 length equals 11 residues. CDR1 SGHTA and CDR2 FQGNSA come from the germline V gene. Here the CDR3 reads CASSSPYEQYF. In DNA, the CDR3 is TGTGCCAGCAGCTCGCCATACGAGCAGTACTTC.

The gene calls are TRBV10-3 and TRBJ1-1; D gene ambiguous. The V gene lost 3 bases and the J gene lost 1 base, with 6 bases spanning the gap. This CDR3 has 13 amino acids. Germline V gene data show CDR1 as ENHRY and CDR2 as SYGVKD. The CDR3 DNA follows: TGTGCCATCAGTGACGTCGGGAACACTGAAGCTTTCTTT. Its translation: CAISDVGNTEAFF.

The chain employs TRBV6-1 and TRBJ1-4; 8 positions agree with TRBD1. The trim removed 4 bases at V and 7 bases at J, leaving 8 bases unmatched. The CDR3 loop spans 15 amino acids. Germline assignment: CDR1 MNHNS and CDR2 SASEGT. The CDR3 DNA sequence: TGTGCCAGCAGTGGACCCGGGACAGGTGGTGAAAAACTGTTTTTT. It translates to CASSGPGTGGEKLFF.

The rearrangement joins TRBV4-2 to TRBJ2-3; 10 bases line up with TRBD2. The junction had 4 bases not matched to a gene; V was cut back by 0 bases and J by 4 bases. Germline CDR1 and CDR2: LGHNA and YNFKEQ. CDR3 length equals 16 residues. The CDR3 region is CASSQESSGGADTQYF. The CDR3 DNA is TGTGCCAGCAGCCAAGAGTCGAGCGGGGGGGCAGATACGCAGTATTTT.

The table lists this clonotype with a few counts. The CDR3 DNA reads as TGTGCCAGCAGCTCGGGACAGGTTGGGGAGTTTGGTTCACCCCTCCACTTT. It specifies CASSSGQVGEFGSPLHF. This sequence joins TRBV7-2 and TRBJ1-6; 8 nucleotides line up with TRBD1. V gave up 4 bases and J gave up 9 bases; unmatched junction bases: 14. The germline V gene has CDR1 SGHTA and CDR2 FQGNSA. CDR3 length: 17 amino acids.

The CDR3 DNA reads TGTGCCACCAGTGATTCCGCCGGGGCGGAGGACAATGAGCAGTTCTTC. It is translated as CATSDSAGAEDNEQFF. The chain joins TRBV24-1 to TRBJ2-1; D may correspond to TRBD1 or TRBD2 (5 bases each). The germline V gene has CDR1 KGHDR and CDR2 SFDVKD. The CDR3 loop spans 16 amino acids. Trimming removed 2 bases from V and 5 bases from J, with 15 bases in between.

This chain uses TRBV7-2 with TRBJ1-1; a weak D match, TRBD1 (5 bases). V lost 3 bases and J lost 3, with 11 bases in between. Germline V lookup: CDR1 SGHTA, CDR2 FQGNSA. This CDR3 has 14 residues. This chain's CDR3 is CASSLGGVHTEAFF. CDR3 sequence (DNA): TGTGCCAGCAGCTTGGGGGGGGTCCACACTGAAGCTTTCTTT.

This clonotype was detected a few times. The chain combines TRBV20-1 with TRBJ1-4; D is ambiguous. The germline gives CDR1 DFQATT, CDR2 SNEGSKA (reference sequence). Trimming removed 6 bases from V and 0 bases from J, with 14 bases in between. The CDR3 covers 15 residues. In nucleotides, the CDR3 is TGCAGTGCGAGGGCCCGAGGGCCAACTAATGAAAAACTGTTTTTT. Residues: CSARARGPTNEKLFF.

This chain joins TRBV6-2 or TRBV6-3 and TRBJ2-7; D may be TRBD1 (6 bases). The V end lost 6 bases, the J end lost 6 bases, and 18 bases lay between the germline ends. Per the germline V gene, CDR1 is MNHEY and CDR2 is SVGEGT. The CDR3 is 14 amino acids. The CDR3, as DNA: TGTGCCAGCAGCACAGGGTTCTTGTCTTCCGAGCAGTACTTC. Translating it yields CASSTGFLSSEQYF.

The chain links TRBV6-1 to TRBJ1-5, with 8 bases matching TRBD1. V was pared by 3 bases and J by 5 bases, with 12 bases of the junction left unmatched. The CDR3 runs to 17 residues. Germline assignment: CDR1 MNHNS and CDR2 SASEGT. CDR3 coding DNA: TGTGCCAGCAGTGAGCTGCTTGGACAGGGACCCCATCAGCCCCAGCATTTT. The encoded protein is CASSELLGQGPHQPQHF.

The chain joins TRBV2 to TRBJ2-7, with D tentatively TRBD1 (5 bases). Trimming pared 7 bases from V and 6 bases from J, leaving 7 bases between. Germline V gene data show CDR1 as SNHLY and CDR2 as FYNNEI. CDR3 size: 10 residues. The CDR3 bases are TGTGCCAGCACAGGGCCCGAGCAGTACTTC. This encodes CASTGPEQYF.

V and J are TRBV2 and TRBJ1-5, with no clear D. V lost 3 bases, J lost 0 bases, and 9 bases lay in between. The germline gives CDR1 SNHLY, CDR2 FYNNEI. The CDR3 has 15 amino acids. The CDR3 region has the DNA TGTGCCAGCAGTGATACTGCTAGTAGCAATCAGCCCCAGCATTTT. It codes for CASSDTASSNQPQHF. Full variable domain (outside the CDR3, taken from reference TRBV2 and TRBJ1-5): EPEVTQTPSHQVTQMGQEVILRCVPISNHLYFYWYRQILGQKVEFLVSFYNNEISEKSEIFDDQFSVERPDGSNFTLKIRSTKLEDSAMYFCASSDTASSNQPQHFGDGTRLSIL.

The chain employs TRBV6-2 or TRBV6-3 and TRBJ1-5; D ambiguous. The germline V gene encodes CDR1 MNHEY and CDR2 SVGEGT. The CDR3 sequence is 16 residues long. The germline V and J ends were trimmed by 0 bases and 7 bases, with 16 bases remaining between them. The CDR3 loop reads CASSYSVPVGHQPQHF. For the CDR3, the DNA is TGTGCCAGCAGTTACTCAGTCCCAGTAGGCCACCAGCCCCAGCATTTT.